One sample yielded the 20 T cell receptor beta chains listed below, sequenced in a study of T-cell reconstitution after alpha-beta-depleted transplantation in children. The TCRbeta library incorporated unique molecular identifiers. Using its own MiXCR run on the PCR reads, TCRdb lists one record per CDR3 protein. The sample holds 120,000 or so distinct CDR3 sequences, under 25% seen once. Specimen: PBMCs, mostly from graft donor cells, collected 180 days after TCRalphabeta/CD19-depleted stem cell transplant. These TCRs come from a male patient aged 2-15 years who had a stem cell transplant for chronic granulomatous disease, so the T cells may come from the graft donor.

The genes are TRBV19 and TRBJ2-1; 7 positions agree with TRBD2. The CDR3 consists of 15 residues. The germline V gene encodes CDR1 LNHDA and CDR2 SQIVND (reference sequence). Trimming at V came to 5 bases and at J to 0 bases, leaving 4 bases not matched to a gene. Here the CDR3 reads CASSQRGSSYNEQFF. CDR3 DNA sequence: TGTGCCAGTAGTCAGCGGGGAAGCTCCTACAATGAGCAGTTCTTC. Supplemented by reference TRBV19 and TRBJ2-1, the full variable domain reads DGGITQSPKYLFRKEGQNVTLSCEQNLNHDAMYWYRQDPGQGLRLIYYSQIVNDFQKGDIAEGYSVSREKKESFPLTVTSAQKNPTAFYLCASSQRGSSYNEQFFGPGTRLTVL.

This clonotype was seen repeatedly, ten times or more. In nucleotides, the CDR3 is TGCAGTGCTCCCTCACCAGGGGGTGGAAACACCATATATTTT. Protein sequence: CSAPSPGGGNTIYF. V is TRBV20-1 and J is TRBJ1-3, with 7 bases lining up with TRBD1. With 5 bases clipped from V and 3 bases from J, the junction kept 7 bases outside the gene matches. The CDR3 consists of 14 residues. The germline V gene has CDR1 DFQATT and CDR2 SNEGSKA (reference sequence).

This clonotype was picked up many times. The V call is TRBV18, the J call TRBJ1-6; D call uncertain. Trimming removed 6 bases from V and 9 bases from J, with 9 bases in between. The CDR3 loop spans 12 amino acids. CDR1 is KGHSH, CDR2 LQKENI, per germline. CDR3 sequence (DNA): TGTGCCAGCTCCCGGACGGGTTCACCCCTCCACTTT. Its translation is CASSRTGSPLHF.

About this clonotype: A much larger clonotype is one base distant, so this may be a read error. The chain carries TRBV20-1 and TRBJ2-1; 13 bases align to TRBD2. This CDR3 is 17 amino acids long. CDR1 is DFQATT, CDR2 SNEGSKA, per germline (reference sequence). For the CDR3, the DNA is TGCTGTGCTAGAGATTGGACTAGCGGGAGCTATTACAATGAGCAGTTCTTC. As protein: CCARDWTSGSYYNEQFF.

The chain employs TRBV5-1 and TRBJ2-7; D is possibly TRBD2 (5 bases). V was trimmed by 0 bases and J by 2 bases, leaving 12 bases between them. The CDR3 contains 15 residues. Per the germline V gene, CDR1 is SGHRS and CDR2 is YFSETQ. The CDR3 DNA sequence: TGCGCCAGCAGCTTGGCCGGGGTCAGACCCTACGAGCAGTACTTC. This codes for CASSLAGVRPYEQYF. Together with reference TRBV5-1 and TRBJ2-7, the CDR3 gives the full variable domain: KAGVTQTPRYLIKTRGQQVTLSCSPISGHRSVSWYQQTPGQGLQFLFEYFSETQRNKGNFPGRFSGRQFSNSRSEMNVSTLELGDSALYLCASSLAGVRPYEQYFGPGTRLTVT.

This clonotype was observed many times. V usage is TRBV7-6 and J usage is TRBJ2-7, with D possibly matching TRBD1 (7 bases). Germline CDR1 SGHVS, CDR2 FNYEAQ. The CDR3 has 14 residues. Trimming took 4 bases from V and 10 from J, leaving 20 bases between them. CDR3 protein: CASSYAPDREVQYF. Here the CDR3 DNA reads TGTGCCAGCAGCTACGCACCCGACAGGGAGGTTCAGTACTTC.

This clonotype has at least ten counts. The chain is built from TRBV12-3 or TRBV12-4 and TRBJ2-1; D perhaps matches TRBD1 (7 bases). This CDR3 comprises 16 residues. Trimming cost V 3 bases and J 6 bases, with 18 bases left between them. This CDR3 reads CASSFWQGEEGNEQFF. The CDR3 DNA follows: TGTGCCAGCAGTTTTTGGCAGGGGGAGGAGGGCAATGAGCAGTTCTTC.

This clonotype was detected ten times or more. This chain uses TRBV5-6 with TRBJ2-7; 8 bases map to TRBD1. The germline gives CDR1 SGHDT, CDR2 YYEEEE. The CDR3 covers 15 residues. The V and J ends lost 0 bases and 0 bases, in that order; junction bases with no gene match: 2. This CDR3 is CASSLAGGPSYEQYF. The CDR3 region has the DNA TGTGCCAGCAGCTTGGCAGGGGGCCCCTCCTACGAGCAGTACTTC. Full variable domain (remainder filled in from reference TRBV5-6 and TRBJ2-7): DAGVTQSPTHLIKTRGQQVTLRCSPKSGHDTVSWYQQALGQGPQFIFQYYEEEERQRGNFPDRFSGHQFPNYSSELNVNALLLGDSALYLCASSLAGGPSYEQYFGPGTRLTVT.

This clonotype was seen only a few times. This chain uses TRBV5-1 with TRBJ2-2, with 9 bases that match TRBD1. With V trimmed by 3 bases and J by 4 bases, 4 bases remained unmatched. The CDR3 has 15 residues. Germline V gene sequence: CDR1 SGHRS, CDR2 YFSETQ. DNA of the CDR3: TGCGCCAGCAGCTGGGACAGGGCCGGCACCGGGGAGCTGTTTTTT. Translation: CASSWDRAGTGELFF.

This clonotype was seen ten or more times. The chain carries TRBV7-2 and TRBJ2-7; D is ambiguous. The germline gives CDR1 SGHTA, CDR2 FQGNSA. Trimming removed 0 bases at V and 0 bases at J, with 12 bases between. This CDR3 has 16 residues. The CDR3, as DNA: TGTGCCAGCAGCTTAGCGCGGCGGAGAAACTCCTACGAGCAGTACTTC. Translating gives CASSLARRRNSYEQYF. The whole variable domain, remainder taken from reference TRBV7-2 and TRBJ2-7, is GAGVSQSPSNKVTEKGKDVELRCDPISGHTALYWYRQSLGQGLEFLIYFQGNSAPDKSGLPSDRFSAERTGGSVSTLTIQRTQQEDSAVYLCASSLARRRNSYEQYFGPGTRLTVT.

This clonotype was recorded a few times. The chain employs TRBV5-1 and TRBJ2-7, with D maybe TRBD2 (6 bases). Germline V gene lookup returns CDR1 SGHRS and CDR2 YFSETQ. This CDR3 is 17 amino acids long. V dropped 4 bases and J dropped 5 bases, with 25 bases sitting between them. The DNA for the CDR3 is TGCGCCAGCAGCCCGCAACCGACTAGGGCAGGGTTCAACGAGCAGTACTTC. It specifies CASSPQPTRAGFNEQYF.

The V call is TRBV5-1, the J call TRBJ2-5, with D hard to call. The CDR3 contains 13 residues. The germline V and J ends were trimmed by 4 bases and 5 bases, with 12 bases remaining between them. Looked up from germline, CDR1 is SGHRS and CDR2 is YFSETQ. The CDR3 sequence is CASSLPPTETQYF. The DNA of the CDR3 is TGCGCCAGCAGCCTACCACCAACGGAGACCCAGTACTTC.

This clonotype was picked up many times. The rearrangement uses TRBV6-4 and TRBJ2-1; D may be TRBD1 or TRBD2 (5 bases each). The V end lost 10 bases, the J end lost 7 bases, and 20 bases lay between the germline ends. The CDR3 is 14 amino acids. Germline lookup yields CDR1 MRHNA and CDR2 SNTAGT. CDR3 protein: CATAADTHANEQFF. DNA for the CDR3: TGTGCCACTGCAGCGGACACCCATGCAAATGAGCAGTTCTTC.

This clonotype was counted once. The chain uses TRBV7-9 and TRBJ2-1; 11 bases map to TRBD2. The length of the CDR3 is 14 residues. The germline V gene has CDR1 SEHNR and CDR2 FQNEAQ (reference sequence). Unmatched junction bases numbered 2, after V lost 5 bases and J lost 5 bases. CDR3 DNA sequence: TGTGCCAGCAGCGGACTAGCGGGTAACAATGAGCAGTTCTTC. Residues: CASSGLAGNNEQFF.

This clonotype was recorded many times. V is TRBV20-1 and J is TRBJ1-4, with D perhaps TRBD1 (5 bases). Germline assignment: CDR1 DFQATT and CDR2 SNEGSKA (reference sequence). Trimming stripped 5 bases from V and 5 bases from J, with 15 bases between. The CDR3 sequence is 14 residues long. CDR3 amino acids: CSALSGTANEKLFF. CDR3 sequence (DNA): TGCAGTGCTTTGTCCGGGACGGCAAATGAAAAACTGTTTTTT.

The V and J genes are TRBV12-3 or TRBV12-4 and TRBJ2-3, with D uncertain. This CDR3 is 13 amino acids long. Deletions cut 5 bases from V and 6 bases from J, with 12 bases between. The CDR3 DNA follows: TGTGCCAGCAGTCGGTCCAACGGGGATACGCAGTATTTT. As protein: CASSRSNGDTQYF.

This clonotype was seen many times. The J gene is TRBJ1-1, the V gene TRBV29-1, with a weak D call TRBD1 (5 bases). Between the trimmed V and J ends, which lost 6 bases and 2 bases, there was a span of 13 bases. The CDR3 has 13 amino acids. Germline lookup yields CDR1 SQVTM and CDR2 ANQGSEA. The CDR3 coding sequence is TGCAGCGTGTCCGGGACCGCAAACACTGAAGCTTTCTTT. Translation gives CSVSGTANTEAFF.

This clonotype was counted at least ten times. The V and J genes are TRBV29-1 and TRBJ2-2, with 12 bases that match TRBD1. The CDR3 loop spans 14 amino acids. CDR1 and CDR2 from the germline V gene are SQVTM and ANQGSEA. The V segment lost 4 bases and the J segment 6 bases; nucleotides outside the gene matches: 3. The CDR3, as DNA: TGCAGCGTTGGGGGACAGGGGGCGGCCGGGGAGCTGTTTTTT. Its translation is CSVGGQGAAGELFF.

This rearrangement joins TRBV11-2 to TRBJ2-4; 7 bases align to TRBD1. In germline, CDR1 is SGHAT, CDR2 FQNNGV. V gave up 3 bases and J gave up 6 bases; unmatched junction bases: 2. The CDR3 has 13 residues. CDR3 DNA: TGTGCCAGCAGCTTGTCAGGGGGAAACATTCAGTACTTC. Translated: CASSLSGGNIQYF.

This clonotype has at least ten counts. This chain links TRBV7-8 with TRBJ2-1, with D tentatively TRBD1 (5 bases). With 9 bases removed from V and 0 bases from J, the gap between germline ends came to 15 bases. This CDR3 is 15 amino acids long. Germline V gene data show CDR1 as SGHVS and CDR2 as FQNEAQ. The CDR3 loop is CASKARVSSYNEQFF. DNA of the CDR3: TGTGCCAGTAAAGCCAGGGTAAGCTCCTACAATGAGCAGTTCTTC.